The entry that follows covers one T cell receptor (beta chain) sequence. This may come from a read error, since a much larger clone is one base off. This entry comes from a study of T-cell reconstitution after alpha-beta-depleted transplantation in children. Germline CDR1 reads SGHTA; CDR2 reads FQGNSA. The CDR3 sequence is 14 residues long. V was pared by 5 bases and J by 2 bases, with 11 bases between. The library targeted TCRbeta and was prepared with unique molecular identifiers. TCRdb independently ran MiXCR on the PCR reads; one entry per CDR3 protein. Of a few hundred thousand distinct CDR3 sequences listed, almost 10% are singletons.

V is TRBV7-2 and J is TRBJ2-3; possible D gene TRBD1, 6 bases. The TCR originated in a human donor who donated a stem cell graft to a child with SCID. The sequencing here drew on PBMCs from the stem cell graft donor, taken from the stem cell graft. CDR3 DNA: TGTGCCAGCAGCCAAGGACAGATCACAGATACGCAGTATTTT. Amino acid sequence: CASSQGQITDTQYF.